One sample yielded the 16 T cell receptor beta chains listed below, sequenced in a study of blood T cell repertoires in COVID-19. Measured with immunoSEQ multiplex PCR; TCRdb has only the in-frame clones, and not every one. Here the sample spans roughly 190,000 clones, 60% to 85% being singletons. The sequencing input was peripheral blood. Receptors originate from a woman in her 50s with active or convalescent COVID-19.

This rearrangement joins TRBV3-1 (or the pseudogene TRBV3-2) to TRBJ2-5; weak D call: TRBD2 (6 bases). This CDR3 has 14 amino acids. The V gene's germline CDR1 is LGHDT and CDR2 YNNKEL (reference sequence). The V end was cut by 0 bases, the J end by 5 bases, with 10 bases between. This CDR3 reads CASSQEFSGETQYF. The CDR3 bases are TGTGCCAGCAGCCAAGAGTTTAGCGGTGAGACCCAGTACTTC.

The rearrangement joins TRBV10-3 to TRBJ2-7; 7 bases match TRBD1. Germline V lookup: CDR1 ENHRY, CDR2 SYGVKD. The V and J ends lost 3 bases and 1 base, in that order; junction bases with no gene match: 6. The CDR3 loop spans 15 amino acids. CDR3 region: CAISDFWDSSYEQYF. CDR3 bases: TGTGCCATCAGTGATTTTTGGGACAGTTCCTACGAGCAGTACTTC.

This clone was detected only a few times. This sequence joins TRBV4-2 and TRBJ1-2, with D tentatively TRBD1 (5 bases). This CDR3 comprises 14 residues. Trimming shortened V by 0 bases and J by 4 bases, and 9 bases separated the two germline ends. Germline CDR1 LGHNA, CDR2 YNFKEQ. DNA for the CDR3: TGTGCCAGCAGCCAAGATGGGGGGGGCTATGGCTACACCTTC. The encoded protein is CASSQDGGGYGYTF.

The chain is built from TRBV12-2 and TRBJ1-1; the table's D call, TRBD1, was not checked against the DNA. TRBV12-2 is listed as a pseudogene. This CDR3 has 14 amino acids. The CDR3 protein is CASRDHQVYTEAFF. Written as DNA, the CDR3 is TGTGCAAGTCGCGACCACCAGGTTTACACTGAAGCTTTCTTT.

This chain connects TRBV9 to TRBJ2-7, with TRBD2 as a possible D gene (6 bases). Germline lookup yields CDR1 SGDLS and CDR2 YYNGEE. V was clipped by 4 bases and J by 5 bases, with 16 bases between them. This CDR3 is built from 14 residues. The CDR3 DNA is TGTGCCAGCAGCCCCCATTCAGGGAGGAACGAGCAGTACTTC. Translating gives CASSPHSGRNEQYF. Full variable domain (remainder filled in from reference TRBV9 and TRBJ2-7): DSGVTQTPKHLITATGQRVTLRCSPRSGDLSVYWYQQSLDQGLQFLIQYYNGEERAKGNILERFSAQQFPDLHSELNLSSLELGDSALYFCASSPHSGRNEQYFGPGTRLTVT.

CDR3 loop: CASSQERGGSDTQYF. CDR3 DNA sequence: TGCGCCAGCAGCCAAGAGCGGGGGGGGTCAGATACGCAGTATTTT. V is TRBV4-3 and J is TRBJ2-3, with 9 bases that match TRBD2. The germline V gene encodes CDR1 LGHNA and CDR2 YSLEER. The J segment lost 4 bases and the V segment lost 0 bases, leaving 2 bases of the junction unmatched. This CDR3 has 15 amino acids.

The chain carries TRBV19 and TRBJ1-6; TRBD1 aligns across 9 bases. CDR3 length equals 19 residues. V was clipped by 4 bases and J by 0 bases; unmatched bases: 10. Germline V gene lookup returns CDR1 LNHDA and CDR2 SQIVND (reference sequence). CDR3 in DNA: TGTGCCAGTAGTAAACAGGGGGCCCGGTCCGTCTCCTATAATTCACCCCTCCACTTT. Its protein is CASSKQGARSVSYNSPLHF.

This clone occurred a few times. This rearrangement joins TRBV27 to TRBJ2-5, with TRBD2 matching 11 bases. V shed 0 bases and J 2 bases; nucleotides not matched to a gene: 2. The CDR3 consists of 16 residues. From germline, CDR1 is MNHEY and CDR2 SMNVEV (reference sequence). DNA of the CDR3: TGTGCCAGCAGTTTATCAGGGACTAGCGGTCAAGAGACCCAGTACTTC. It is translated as CASSLSGTSGQETQYF.

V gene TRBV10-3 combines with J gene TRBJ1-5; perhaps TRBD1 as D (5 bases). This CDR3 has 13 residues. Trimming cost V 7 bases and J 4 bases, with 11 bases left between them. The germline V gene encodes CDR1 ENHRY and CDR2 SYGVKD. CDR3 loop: CAIKGDLNQPQHF. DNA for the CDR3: TGTGCCATCAAAGGGGATTTGAATCAGCCCCAGCATTTT.

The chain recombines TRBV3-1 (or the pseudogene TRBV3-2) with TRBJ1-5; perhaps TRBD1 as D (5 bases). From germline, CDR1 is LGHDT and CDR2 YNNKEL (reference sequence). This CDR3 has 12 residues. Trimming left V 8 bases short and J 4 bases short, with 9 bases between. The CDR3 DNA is TGTGCCAGCGGTTCAGGGAATCAGCCCCAGCATTTT. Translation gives CASGSGNQPQHF.

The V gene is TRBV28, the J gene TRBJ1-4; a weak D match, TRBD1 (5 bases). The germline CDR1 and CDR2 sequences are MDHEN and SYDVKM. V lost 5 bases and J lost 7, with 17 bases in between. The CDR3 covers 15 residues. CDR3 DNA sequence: TGTGCCAGCAGTGACCGGGTGAAAACAGGTGAAAAACTGTTTTTT. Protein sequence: CASSDRVKTGEKLFF.

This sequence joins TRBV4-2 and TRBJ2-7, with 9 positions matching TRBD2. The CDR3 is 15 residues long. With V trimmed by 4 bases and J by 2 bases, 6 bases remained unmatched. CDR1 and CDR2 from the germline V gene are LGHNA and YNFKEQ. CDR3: CASSLASGATYEQYF. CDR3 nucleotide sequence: TGTGCCAGCAGCCTTGCTAGCGGGGCGACCTACGAGCAGTACTTC.

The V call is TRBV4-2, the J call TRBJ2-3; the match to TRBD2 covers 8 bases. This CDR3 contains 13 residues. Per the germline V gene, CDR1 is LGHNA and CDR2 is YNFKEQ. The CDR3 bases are TGTGCTAACGGGGGGGTCGAGGGAGATACGCAGTATTTT. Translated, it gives CANGGVEGDTQYF.

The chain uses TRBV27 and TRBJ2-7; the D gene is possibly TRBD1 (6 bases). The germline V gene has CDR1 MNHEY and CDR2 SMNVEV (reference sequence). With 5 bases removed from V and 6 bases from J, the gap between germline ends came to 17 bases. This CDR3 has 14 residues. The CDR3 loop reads CASSRDTVITEQYF. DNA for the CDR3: TGTGCCAGCAGTCGGGACACTGTGATCACCGAGCAGTACTTC.

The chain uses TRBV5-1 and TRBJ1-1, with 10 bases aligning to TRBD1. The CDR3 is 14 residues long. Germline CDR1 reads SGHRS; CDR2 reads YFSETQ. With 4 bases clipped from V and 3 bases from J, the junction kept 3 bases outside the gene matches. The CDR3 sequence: CASSKTGGHTEAFF. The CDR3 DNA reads TGCGCCAGCAGCAAGACAGGGGGCCACACTGAAGCTTTCTTT.

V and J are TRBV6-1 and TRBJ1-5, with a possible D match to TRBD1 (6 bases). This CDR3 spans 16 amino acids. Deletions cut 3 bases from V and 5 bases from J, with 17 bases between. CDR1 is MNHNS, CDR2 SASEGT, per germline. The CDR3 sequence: CASSDPRGGEDQPQHF. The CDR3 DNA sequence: TGTGCCAGCAGTGACCCGAGGGGGGGCGAGGATCAGCCCCAGCATTTT.